These 2 T cell receptor beta chains share one sample of origin, sequenced in a study of CD8 T cells in Susac syndrome (dated by TCRdb to about 2019). Library prep was done by the immunoSEQ multiplex PCR assay. RNA was extracted using the RNeasy kit, and 0.5 to 1 microgram was reverse transcribed with random hexamers. Using fastp at Q25 and MiXCR, TCRdb reprocessed the public reads and kept productive beta chains. Rows with one shared CDR3 protein collapse into an entry with the most common genes and DNA. The sample table records approximately 100,000 distinct CDR3 sequences; 96% of these occur just once. More than 0.095% of the sample lies in the top ten. The sequenced sample consisted of CD4+ T cells from PBMCs. The receptors were sampled from a human donor in good health.

This chain links TRBV5-6 with TRBJ2-7; TRBD1 matches at 8 bases. In germline, CDR1 is SGHDT, CDR2 YYEEEE. The V segment lost 3 bases and the J segment 1 base; nucleotides outside the gene matches: 0. The CDR3 sequence is 13 residues long. CDR3 loop: CASSWTGSYEQYF. CDR3 nucleotides: TGTGCCAGCAGCTGGACAGGGTCCTACGAGCAGTACTTC.

The chain uses TRBV20-1 and TRBJ1-5; a possible D gene is TRBD1 (5 bases). With 5 bases removed from V and 1 base from J, the gap between germline ends came to 9 bases. Germline V CDR1 and CDR2: DFQATT, SNEGSKA (reference sequence). This CDR3 has 13 residues. CDR3 protein: CSALRDSNQPQHF. CDR3 sequence (DNA): TGCAGTGCTCTCCGGGACAGCAATCAGCCCCAGCATTTT.